The T cell receptor beta chain under discussion was sequenced for a study of blood T cell repertoires in COVID-19. On the study more broadly: COVID-19 samples collected from the United States, Italy and Spain covered acute and convalescent phases. From T cells, B-cell-depleted T cells, or PBMCs came the material, which was cDNA or gDNA.

Original processing notes: Estimation of nucleated cell counts relied on the amplification of reference gene primers. Here immunoSEQ multiplex PCR was the method, and the copy in TCRdb shows in-frame clones only, minus some. V, J and clone size derive from that table, while D and trimming were established from the DNA sequence. The repertoire includes approximately 40,000 clones, 91% of them detected once, and 5.5% sits in the top ten. V was pared by 3 bases and J by 2 bases, with 4 bases of the junction left unmatched. This CDR3 comprises 15 residues. CDR1 and CDR2 from the germline V gene are SGHTA and FQGNSA.

The chain carries TRBV7-2 and TRBJ1-2; TRBD1 agrees at 9 bases. Sequencing was done on a sample of peripheral blood. The receptor's source is a woman at least 80 years old with acute or convalescent COVID-19. As DNA, the CDR3 is TGTGCCAGCAGCTTCTGGACAGGGGCCAACTATGGCTACACCTTC. This translates into CASSFWTGANYGYTF.